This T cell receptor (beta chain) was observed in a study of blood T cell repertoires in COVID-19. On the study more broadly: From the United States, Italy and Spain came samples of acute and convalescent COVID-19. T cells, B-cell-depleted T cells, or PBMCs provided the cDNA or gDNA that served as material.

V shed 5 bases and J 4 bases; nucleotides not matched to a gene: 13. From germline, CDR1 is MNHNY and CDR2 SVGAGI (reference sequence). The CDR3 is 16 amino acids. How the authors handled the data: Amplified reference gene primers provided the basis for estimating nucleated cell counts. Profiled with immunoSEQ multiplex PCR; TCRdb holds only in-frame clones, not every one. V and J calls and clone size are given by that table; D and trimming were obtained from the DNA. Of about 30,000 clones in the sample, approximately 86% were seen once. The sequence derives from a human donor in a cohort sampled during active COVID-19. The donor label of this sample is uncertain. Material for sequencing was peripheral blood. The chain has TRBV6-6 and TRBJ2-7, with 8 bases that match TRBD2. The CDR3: CASSRPPGGGRYEQYF. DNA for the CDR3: TGTGCCAGCAGTCGACCCCCGGGGGGCGGGAGGTACGAGCAGTACTTC.